This T cell receptor (beta chain) was identified in a study of blood T cell repertoires in COVID-19. The assay was immunoSEQ multiplex PCR, and TCRdb's table has in-frame clones only and misses some. In the table there are about 170,000 clones, approximately 84% of which are singletons. Sequenced material: peripheral blood. The receptor was derived from a woman older than 75 with COVID-19, enrolled during active disease.

The CDR3 protein is CASSYVADTQYF. The CDR3 DNA reads TGTGCCAGCAGCTACGTAGCAGATACGCAGTATTTT. The chain links TRBV7-2 to TRBJ2-3; D is undetermined. The CDR3 is made up of 12 amino acids. V shed 4 bases and J shed 4 bases, with 6 bases lying between them. Germline V gene sequence: CDR1 SGHTA, CDR2 FQGNSA.